This T cell receptor beta chain originates from a study of vaccination effects on CD4 cells after COVID-19. About this clone: Its antigen is as yet unknown.

Subsequent to ten to eleven days of culture, CD4+ T cells were isolated. Assay used: immunoSEQ multiplex PCR; TCRdb lists only in-frame clones, some missing. Of roughly 64,000 clones in the sample, approximately 72% are singletons; the top ten hold 20% to 25%. CDR1 is KGHDR, CDR2 SFDVKD, per germline. The CDR3 spans 19 residues. V dropped 3 bases and J dropped 0 bases, with 23 bases sitting between them. This clonotype originated in a human donor who had a prior SARS-CoV-2 infection. The chain carries TRBV24-1 and TRBJ2-7; possible D gene TRBD1, 5 bases. Sequencing used CD4+ T cells from PBMCs cultured without peptide, obtained before COVID-19 vaccination. CDR3 in amino acids: CATSDANGYRLTCSYEQYF. As DNA, the CDR3 is TGTGCCACCAGTGATGCCAACGGATACAGGCTCACATGCTCCTACGAGCAGTACTTC.